This T cell receptor (beta chain) was sequenced during a study of blood T cells in healthy people across ages. PCR was performed a second time for roughly 7 to 11 cycles using a sample-barcoded 5' primer and a J-beta primer mix. Via MiXCR, TCRdb re-called the 5' RACE reads, giving one row per CDR3 protein. The data hold over 500,000 distinct CDR3 sequences, with about 29% observed a single time. The CDR3 runs to 18 residues. V lost 0 bases and J lost 0, with 15 bases in between. CDR1 is SGHVS, CDR2 FNYEAQ, per germline. This same sample was also taken into another study, of T cells of mothers and their children. That source adds: Mothers yielded over 8 million CDR3 reads, children 3 million to 3.5 million each.

The receptor comes from a boy between 2 and 10 years old in good health. V is TRBV7-6 and J is TRBJ2-1; D may be TRBD2 (6 bases). The sequenced sample was blood. CDR3 sequence reads: CASSLAVPGEISYNEQFF. The DNA of the CDR3 is TGTGCCAGCAGCTTAGCTGTTCCGGGAGAAATCTCCTACAATGAGCAGTTCTTC.